This passage covers 14 T cell receptor beta chains from one sample sequenced in a study of radiotherapy plus CTLA-4 blockade in lung cancer. Repertoires were generated with immunoSEQ multiplex PCR, while TCRdb's copy carries only in-frame clones and drops some. The sample lists about 48,000 clones, roughly 80% occurring once. Sequenced material: peripheral blood, taken from a patient treated with radiotherapy plus ipilimumab. The source is a human donor with non-small cell lung cancer who had stable disease on radiotherapy plus ipilimumab.

V and J are TRBV27 and TRBJ2-2; TRBD1 might be the D (6 bases). Trimming pared 4 bases from V and 6 bases from J, leaving 18 bases between. CDR3 length: 16 residues. Germline lookup yields CDR1 MNHEY and CDR2 SMNVEV (reference sequence). The CDR3 here is CASSSRDIVTAGELFF. Here the CDR3 DNA reads TGTGCCAGCAGTTCGAGGGACATAGTAACGGCCGGGGAGCTGTTTTTT.

The V call is TRBV4-3, the J call TRBJ2-7; TRBD1 agrees at 8 bases. Per germline, CDR1 LGHNA and CDR2 YSLEER. The CDR3 runs 15 residues. V gave up 3 bases and J gave up 0 bases; unmatched junction bases: 4. CDR3 sequence reads: CASSQWTGSSYEQYF. CDR3 DNA sequence: TGCGCCAGCAGCCAGTGGACAGGGAGCTCCTACGAGCAGTACTTC.

The rearrangement uses TRBV7-2 and TRBJ2-7, with 8 bases fitting TRBD1. Germline CDR1 reads SGHTA; CDR2 reads FQGNSA. V trimming: 5 bases; J trimming: 3 bases; junction bases outside the gene matches: 6. This CDR3 has 14 residues. CDR3 amino acids: CASSPDRGRYEQYF. The CDR3 bases are TGTGCCAGCAGCCCTGACAGGGGACGCTACGAGCAGTACTTC.

V and J are TRBV7-6 and TRBJ2-1, with 8 bases identical to TRBD2. V lost 3 bases and J lost 9; bases outside the gene matches: 7. The CDR3 consists of 14 residues. Germline assignment: CDR1 SGHVS and CDR2 FNYEAQ. The CDR3 nucleotides read TGTGCCAGCAGCTTCGGAGCGGGAGTTGTTGAGCAGTTCTTC. Its protein product is CASSFGAGVVEQFF.

The rearrangement joins TRBV10-3 to TRBJ2-5; 11 bases align to TRBD1. Judging by the DNA end, TRBJ2-7 fits better; the J call may be wrong. The germline CDR1 and CDR2 sequences are ENHRY and SYGVKD. There are 14 residues in the CDR3. CDR3 bases: TGTGCCATCAGACCGGGACAGGGGGGAGACGAGCAGTACTTC. It yields the protein CAIRPGQGGDEQYF.

The J gene is TRBJ2-3, the V gene TRBV7-2; no definite D call. Trimming pared 1 base from V and 0 bases from J, leaving 11 bases between. Germline assignment: CDR1 SGHTA and CDR2 FQGNSA. The CDR3 consists of 16 residues. The CDR3 DNA follows: TGTGCCAGCAGCTTAGGAGGTGAAGCTAGCACAGATACGCAGTATTTT. This codes for CASSLGGEASTDTQYF.

V usage is TRBV19 and J usage is TRBJ2-2, with D perhaps matching TRBD2 (5 bases). V dropped 3 bases and J dropped 5 bases, with 7 bases sitting between them. Per germline, CDR1 LNHDA and CDR2 SQIVND (reference sequence). The CDR3 has 13 amino acids. CDR3 amino acids: CASSMRRTGELFF. The CDR3 DNA reads TGTGCCAGTAGTATGAGGAGGACCGGGGAGCTGTTTTTT. The full variable domain, in which reference TRBV19 and TRBJ2-2 provide the parts outside the CDR3, is DGGITQSPKYLFRKEGQNVTLSCEQNLNHDAMYWYRQDPGQGLRLIYYSQIVNDFQKGDIAEGYSVSREKKESFPLTVTSAQKNPTAFYLCASSMRRTGELFFGEGSRLTVL.

The V gene is TRBV9, the J gene TRBJ2-6; D ambiguous. Germline V gene data show CDR1 as SGDLS and CDR2 as YYNGEE. The CDR3 consists of 16 residues. V was clipped by 0 bases and J by 0 bases, with 7 bases between them. The CDR3 DNA is TGTGCCAGCAGCGTAGCTCAGAACTCTGGGGCCAACGTCCTGACTTTC. This encodes CASSVAQNSGANVLTF.

The chain uses TRBV19 and TRBJ2-5, with 7 bases aligning to TRBD1. CDR3 length: 13 amino acids. Per germline, CDR1 LNHDA and CDR2 SQIVND (reference sequence). The V segment lost 3 bases and the J segment 3 bases; nucleotides outside the gene matches: 1. The CDR3 sequence: CASSMGQKETQYF. CDR3 in DNA: TGTGCCAGTAGTATGGGACAGAAAGAGACCCAGTACTTC.

The chain carries TRBV29-1 and TRBJ1-5; 8 nucleotides agree with TRBD1. The V gene's germline CDR1 is SQVTM and CDR2 ANQGSEA. The CDR3 extends over 13 amino acids. The trim removed 4 bases at V and 7 bases at J, leaving 6 bases unmatched. CDR3 region: CSVGGTGRQPQHF. CDR3 DNA: TGCAGCGTTGGTGGGACAGGCAGACAGCCCCAGCATTTT. Full variable domain (remainder filled in from reference TRBV29-1 and TRBJ1-5): SAVISQKPSRDICQRGTSLTIQCQVDSQVTMMFWYRQQPGQSLTLIATANQGSEATYESGFVIDKFPISRPNLTFSTLTVSNMSPEDSSIYLCSVGGTGRQPQHFGDGTRLSIL.

The chain has TRBV28 and TRBJ1-5; 10 bases align to TRBD1. The CDR3 length is 17 residues. J lost 1 base, V lost 2 bases, and 5 bases had no gene match. Germline V gene sequence: CDR1 MDHEN, CDR2 SYDVKM. The CDR3 here is CASSLGDRGLSNQPQHF. CDR3 sequence (DNA): TGTGCCAGCAGTTTAGGGGACAGGGGCCTGAGCAATCAGCCCCAGCATTTT.

The V call is TRBV7-2, the J call TRBJ1-2; 9 nucleotides line up with TRBD1. CDR1 SGHTA and CDR2 FQGNSA come from the germline V gene. The length of the CDR3 is 15 residues. V shed 1 base, J shed 5 bases, and the junction held 5 bases outside the gene matches. DNA of the CDR3: TGTGCCAGCAGCTTAGGTGGGACAGGGATTTATGGCTACACCTTC. This translates into CASSLGGTGIYGYTF.

The V gene is TRBV28, the J gene TRBJ2-7; D perhaps matches TRBD2 (6 bases). V lost 3 bases to trimming and J lost 5 bases, with 14 bases between them. Germline V CDR1 and CDR2: MDHEN, SYDVKM. This CDR3 is built from 14 residues. The CDR3 is CASSFILGGDEQYF. As DNA, the CDR3 is TGTGCCAGCAGTTTCATACTGGGAGGAGACGAGCAGTACTTC. The full variable domain, completed using reference TRBV28 and TRBJ2-7, is DVKVTQSSRYLVKRTGEKVFLECVQDMDHENMFWYRQDPGLGLRLIYFSYDVKMKEKGDIPEGYSVSREKKERFSLILESASTNQTSMYLCASSFILGGDEQYFGPGTRLTVT.

The rearrangement uses TRBV2 and TRBJ2-5; D is perhaps TRBD1 (6 bases). CDR1 SNHLY and CDR2 FYNNEI come from the germline V gene. There are 15 residues in the CDR3. Trimming removed 1 base from V and 4 bases from J, with 13 bases in between. CDR3 sequence: CASSEGSQGRETQYF. DNA of the CDR3: TGTGCCAGCAGTGAAGGCTCGCAGGGGCGAGAGACCCAGTACTTC.